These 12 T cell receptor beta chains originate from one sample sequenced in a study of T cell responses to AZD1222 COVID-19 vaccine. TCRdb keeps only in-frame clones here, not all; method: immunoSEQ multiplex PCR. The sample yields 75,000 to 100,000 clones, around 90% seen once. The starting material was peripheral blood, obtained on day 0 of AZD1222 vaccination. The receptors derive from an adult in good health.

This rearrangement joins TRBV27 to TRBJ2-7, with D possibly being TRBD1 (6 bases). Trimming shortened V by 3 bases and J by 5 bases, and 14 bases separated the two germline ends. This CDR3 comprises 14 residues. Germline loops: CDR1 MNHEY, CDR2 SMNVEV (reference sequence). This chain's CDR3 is CASSLGWGRNEQYF. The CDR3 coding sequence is TGTGCCAGCAGTTTGGGGTGGGGGCGCAACGAGCAGTACTTC.

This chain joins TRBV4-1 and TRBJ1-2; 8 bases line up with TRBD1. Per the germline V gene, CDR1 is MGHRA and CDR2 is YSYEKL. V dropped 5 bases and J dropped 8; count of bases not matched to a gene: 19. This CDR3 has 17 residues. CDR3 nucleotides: TGCGCCAGCAGCTCGATGACGGGAGGACAGGGCGGAGGCGGCTACACCTTC. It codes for CASSSMTGGQGGGGYTF.

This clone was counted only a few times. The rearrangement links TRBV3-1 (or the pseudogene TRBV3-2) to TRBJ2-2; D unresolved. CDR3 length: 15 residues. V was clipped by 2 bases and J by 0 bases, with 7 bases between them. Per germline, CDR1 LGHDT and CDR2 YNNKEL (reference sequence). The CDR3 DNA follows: TGTGCCAGCAGCCAATCAGGAGCGAACACCGGGGAGCTGTTTTTT. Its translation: CASSQSGANTGELFF.

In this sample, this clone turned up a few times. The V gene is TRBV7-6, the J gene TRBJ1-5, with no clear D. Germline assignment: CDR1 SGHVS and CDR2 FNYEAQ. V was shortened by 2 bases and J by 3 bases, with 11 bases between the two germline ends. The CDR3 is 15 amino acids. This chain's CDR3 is CASSLQSGLNQPQHF. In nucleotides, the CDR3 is TGTGCCAGCAGCTTACAATCAGGCCTCAATCAGCCCCAGCATTTT. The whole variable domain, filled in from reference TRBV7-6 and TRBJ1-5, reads GAGVSQSPRYKVTKRGQDVALRCDPISGHVSLYWYRQALGQGPEFLTYFNYEAQQDKSGLPNDRFSAERPEGSISTLTIQRTEQRDSAMYRCASSLQSGLNQPQHFGDGTRLSIL.

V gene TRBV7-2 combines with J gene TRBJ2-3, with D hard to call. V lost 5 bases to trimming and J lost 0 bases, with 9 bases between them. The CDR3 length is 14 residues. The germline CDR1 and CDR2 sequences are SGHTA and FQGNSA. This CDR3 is CASSQIPSTDTQYF. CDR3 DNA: TGTGCCAGCAGCCAAATACCCAGCACAGATACGCAGTATTTT.

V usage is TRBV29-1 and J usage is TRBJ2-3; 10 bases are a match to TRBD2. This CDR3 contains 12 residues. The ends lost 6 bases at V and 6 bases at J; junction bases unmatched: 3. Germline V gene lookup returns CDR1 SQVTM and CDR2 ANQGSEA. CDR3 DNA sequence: TGCAGCGTGGGACTAGCGTACGATACGCAGTATTTT. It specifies CSVGLAYDTQYF.

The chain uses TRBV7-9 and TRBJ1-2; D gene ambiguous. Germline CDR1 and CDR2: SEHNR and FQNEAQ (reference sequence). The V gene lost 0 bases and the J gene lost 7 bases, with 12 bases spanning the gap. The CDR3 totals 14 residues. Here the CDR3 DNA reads TGTGCCAGCAGCTTAGCTTGGGATACAAGTGGCTACACCTTC. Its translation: CASSLAWDTSGYTF.

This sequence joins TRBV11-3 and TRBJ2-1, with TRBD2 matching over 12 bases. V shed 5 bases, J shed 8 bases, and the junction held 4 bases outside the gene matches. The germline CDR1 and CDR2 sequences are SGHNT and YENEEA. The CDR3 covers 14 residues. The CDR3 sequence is CASSETSGGHEQFF. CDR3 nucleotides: TGTGCCAGCAGCGAGACTAGCGGGGGCCATGAGCAGTTCTTC.

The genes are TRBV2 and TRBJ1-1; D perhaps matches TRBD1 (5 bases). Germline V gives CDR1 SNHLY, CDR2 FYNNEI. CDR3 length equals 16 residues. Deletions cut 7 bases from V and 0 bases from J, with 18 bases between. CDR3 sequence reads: CASIPGIFLMNTEAFF. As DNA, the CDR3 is TGTGCCAGCATCCCAGGGATCTTCCTCATGAACACTGAAGCTTTCTTT.

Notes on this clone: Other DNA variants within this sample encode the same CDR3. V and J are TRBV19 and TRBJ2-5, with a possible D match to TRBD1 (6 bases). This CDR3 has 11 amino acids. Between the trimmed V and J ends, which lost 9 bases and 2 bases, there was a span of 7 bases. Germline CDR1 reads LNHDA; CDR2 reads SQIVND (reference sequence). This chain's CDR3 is CASRGQETQYF. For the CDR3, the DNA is TGTGCCAGCAGGGGACAAGAGACCCAGTACTTC. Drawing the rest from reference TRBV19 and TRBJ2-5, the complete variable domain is DGGITQSPKYLFRKEGQNVTLSCEQNLNHDAMYWYRQDPGQGLRLIYYSQIVNDFQKGDIAEGYSVSREKKESFPLTVTSAQKNPTAFYLCASRGQETQYFGPGTRLLVL.

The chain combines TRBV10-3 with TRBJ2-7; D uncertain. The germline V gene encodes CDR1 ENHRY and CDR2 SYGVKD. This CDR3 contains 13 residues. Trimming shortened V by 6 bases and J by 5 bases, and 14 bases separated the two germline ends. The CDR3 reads CAIRSPRKHEQYF. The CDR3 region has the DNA TGTGCCATCAGGTCCCCCCGGAAGCACGAGCAGTACTTC.

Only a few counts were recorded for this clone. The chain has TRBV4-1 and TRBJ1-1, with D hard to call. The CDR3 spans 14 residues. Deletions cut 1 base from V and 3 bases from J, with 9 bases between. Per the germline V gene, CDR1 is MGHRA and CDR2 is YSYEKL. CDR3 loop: CASSQGIGYTEAFF. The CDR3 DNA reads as TGCGCCAGCAGCCAAGGGATCGGGTACACTGAAGCTTTCTTT.